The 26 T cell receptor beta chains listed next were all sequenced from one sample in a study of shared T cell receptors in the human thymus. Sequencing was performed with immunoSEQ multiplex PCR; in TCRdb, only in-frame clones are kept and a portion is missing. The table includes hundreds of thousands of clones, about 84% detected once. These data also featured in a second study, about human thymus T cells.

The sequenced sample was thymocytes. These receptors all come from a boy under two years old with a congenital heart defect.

Here the CDR3 reads CASRGTPVGPTDTQYF. DNA for the CDR3: TGTGCCAGCAGGGGGACTCCCGTTGGACCCACAGATACGCAGTATTTT. The chain couples TRBV2 to TRBJ2-3; maybe TRBD2 (6 bases). This CDR3 region has 16 residues. Germline V lookup: CDR1 SNHLY, CDR2 FYNNEI. Trimming removed 6 bases at V and 2 bases at J, with 18 bases between.

CDR3 region: CASSLNERQGLMNTEAFF. CDR3 DNA sequence: TGTGCCAGCAGCCTAAACGAGCGACAGGGACTCATGAACACTGAAGCTTTCTTT. The chain carries TRBV13 and TRBJ1-1, with 7 bases identical to TRBD1. Germline CDR1 PRHDT, CDR2 FYEKMQ (reference sequence). V dropped 5 bases and J dropped 0; count of bases not matched to a gene: 15. This CDR3 region has 18 residues.

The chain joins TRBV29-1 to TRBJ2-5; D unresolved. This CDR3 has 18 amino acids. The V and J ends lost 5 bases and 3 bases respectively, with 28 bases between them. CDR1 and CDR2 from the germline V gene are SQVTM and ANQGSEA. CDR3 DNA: TGCAGCGTTAAAAACAATTACGTACCGGGTGACCACAAAGAGACCCAGTACTTC. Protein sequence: CSVKNNYVPGDHKETQYF.

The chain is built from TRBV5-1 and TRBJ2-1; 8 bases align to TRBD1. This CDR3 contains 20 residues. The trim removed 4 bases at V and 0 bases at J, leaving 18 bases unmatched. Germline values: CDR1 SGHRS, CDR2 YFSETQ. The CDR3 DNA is TGCGCCAGCAGCCAAAAGGACAGGGTATTTTCCTTTGGCTCCTACAATGAGCAGTTCTTC. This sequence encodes CASSQKDRVFSFGSYNEQFF.

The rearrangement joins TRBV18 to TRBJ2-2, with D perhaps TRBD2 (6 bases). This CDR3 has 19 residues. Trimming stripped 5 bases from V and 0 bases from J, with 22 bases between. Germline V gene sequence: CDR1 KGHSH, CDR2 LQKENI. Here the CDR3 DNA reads TGTGCCAGCTCATCAGGGAGGAGCGGCGGGGCTGCGAACACCGGGGAGCTGTTTTTT. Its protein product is CASSSGRSGGAANTGELFF. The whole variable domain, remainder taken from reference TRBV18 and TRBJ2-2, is NAGVMQNPRHLVRRRGQEARLRCSPMKGHSHVYWYRQLPEEGLKFMVYLQKENIIDESGMPKERFSAEFPKEGPSILRIQQVVRGDSAAYFCASSSGRSGGAANTGELFFGEGSRLTVL.

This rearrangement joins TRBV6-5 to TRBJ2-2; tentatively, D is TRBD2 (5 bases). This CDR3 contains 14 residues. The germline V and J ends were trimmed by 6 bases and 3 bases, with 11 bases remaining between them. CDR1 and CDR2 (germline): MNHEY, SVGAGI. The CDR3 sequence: CASRQRHYTGELFF. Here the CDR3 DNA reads TGTGCCAGCAGACAGCGGCACTACACCGGGGAGCTGTTTTTT.

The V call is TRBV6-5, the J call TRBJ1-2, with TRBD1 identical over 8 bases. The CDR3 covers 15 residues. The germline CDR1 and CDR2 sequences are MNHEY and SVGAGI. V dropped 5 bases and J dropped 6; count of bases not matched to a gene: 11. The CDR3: CASSPPGTGWDGYTF. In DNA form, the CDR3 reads TGTGCCAGCAGTCCTCCCGGGACAGGATGGGATGGCTACACCTTC.

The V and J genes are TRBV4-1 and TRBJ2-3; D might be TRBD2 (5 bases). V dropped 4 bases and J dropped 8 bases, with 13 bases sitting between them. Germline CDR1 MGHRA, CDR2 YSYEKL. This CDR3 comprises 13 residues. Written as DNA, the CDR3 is TGCGCCAGCAGCCCCCTTGGAGGAGTTACGCAGTATTTT. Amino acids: CASSPLGGVTQYF.

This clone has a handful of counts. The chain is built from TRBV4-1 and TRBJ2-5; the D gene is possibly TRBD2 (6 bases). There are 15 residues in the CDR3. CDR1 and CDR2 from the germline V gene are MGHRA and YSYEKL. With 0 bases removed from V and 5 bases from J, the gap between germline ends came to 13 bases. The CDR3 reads CASSQDGAEGETQYF. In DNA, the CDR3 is TGCGCCAGCAGCCAAGATGGAGCGGAGGGGGAGACCCAGTACTTC.

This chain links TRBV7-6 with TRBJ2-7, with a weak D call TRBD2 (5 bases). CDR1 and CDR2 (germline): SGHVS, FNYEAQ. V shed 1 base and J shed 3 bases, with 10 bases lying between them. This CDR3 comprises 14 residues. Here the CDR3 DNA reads TGTGCCAGCAGCTTAGGAGGGAAGGTCTACGAGCAGTACTTC. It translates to CASSLGGKVYEQYF.

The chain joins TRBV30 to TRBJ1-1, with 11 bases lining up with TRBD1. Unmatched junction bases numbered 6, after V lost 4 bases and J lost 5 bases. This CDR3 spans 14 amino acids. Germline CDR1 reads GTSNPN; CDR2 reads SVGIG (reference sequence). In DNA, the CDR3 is TGTGCCTGGACGGGACAGGGGGTTCCGACTGAAGCTTTCTTT. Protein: CAWTGQGVPTEAFF. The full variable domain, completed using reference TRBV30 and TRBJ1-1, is SQTIHQWPATLVQPVGSPLSLECTVEGTSNPNLYWYRQAAGRGLQLLFYSVGIGQISSEVPQNLSASRPQDRQFILSSKKLLLSDSGFYLCAWTGQGVPTEAFFGQGTRLTVV.

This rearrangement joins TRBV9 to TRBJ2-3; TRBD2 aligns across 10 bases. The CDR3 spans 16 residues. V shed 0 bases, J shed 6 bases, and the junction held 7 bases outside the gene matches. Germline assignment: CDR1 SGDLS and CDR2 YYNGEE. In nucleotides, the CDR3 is TGTGCCAGCAGCGTAGAAACTAGCGGGGCCTGGGATACGCAGTATTTT. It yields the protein CASSVETSGAWDTQYF.

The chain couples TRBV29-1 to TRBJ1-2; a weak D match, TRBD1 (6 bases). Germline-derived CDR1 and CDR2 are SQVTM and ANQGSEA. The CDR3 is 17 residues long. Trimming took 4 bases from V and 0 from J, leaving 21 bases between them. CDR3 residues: CSVGGGTPVSPNYGYTF. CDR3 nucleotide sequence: TGCAGCGTTGGGGGAGGGACACCAGTCTCTCCTAACTATGGCTACACCTTC.

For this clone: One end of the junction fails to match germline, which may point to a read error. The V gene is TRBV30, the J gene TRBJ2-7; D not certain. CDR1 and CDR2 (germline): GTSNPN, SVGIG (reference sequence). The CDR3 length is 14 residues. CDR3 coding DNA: TGTGCCACGGAGAGCACCGTATGGTCCTCCGAGCAGTACTTC. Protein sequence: CATESTVWSSEQYF. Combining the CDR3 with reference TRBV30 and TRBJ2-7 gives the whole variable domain SQTIHQWPATLVQPVGSPLSLECTVEGTSNPNLYWYRQAAGRGLQLLFYSVGIGQISSEVPQNLSASRPQDRQFILSSKKLLLSDSGFYLCATESTVWSSEQYFGPGTRLTVT.

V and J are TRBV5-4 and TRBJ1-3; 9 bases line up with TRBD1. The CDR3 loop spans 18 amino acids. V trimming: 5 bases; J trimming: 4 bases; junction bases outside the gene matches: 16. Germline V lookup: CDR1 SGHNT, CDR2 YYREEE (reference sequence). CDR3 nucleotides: TGTGCCAGCAGTGAATTCCGGGACAGGGAGTTCGCCGGAAACACCATATATTTT. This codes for CASSEFRDREFAGNTIYF.

The CDR3 is CASSLDTGGNEQFF. CDR3 in DNA: TGTGCCAGCAGCTTAGATACCGGGGGAAATGAGCAGTTCTTC. The chain employs TRBV11-3 and TRBJ2-1, with a possible D match to TRBD2 (6 bases). This CDR3 contains 14 residues. V lost 0 bases and J 7 bases, leaving 10 bases between the germline ends. Per germline, CDR1 SGHNT and CDR2 YENEEA.

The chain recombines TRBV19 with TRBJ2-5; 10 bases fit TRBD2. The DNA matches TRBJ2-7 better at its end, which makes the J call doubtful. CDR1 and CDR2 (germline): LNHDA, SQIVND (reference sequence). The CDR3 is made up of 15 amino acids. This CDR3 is CASSTLGTSVYEQYF. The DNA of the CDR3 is TGTGCCAGTAGTACCCTTGGGACTAGCGTCTACGAGCAGTACTTC.

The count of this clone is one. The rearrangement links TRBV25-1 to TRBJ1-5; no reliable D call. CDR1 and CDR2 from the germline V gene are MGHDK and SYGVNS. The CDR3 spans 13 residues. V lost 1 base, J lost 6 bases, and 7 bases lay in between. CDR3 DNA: TGTGCCAGCAGTGAATCCAGTGCTCAGCCCCAGCATTTT. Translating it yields CASSESSAQPQHF.

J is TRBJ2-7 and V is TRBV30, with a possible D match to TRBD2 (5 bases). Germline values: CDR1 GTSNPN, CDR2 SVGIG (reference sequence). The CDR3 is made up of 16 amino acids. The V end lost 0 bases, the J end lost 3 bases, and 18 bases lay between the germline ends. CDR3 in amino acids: CAWSVRGRPQNYEQYF. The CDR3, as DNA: TGTGCCTGGAGTGTACGGGGTCGACCGCAAAACTACGAGCAGTACTTC. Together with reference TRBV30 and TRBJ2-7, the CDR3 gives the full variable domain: SQTIHQWPATLVQPVGSPLSLECTVEGTSNPNLYWYRQAAGRGLQLLFYSVGIGQISSEVPQNLSASRPQDRQFILSSKKLLLSDSGFYLCAWSVRGRPQNYEQYFGPGTRLTVT.

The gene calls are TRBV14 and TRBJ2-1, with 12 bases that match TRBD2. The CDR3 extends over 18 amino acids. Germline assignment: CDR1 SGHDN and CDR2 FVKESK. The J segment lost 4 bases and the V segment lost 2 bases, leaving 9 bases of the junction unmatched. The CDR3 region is CASSQRLAGVNGYNEQFF. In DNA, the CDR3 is TGTGCCAGCAGCCAAAGACTAGCGGGGGTGAATGGTTACAATGAGCAGTTCTTC. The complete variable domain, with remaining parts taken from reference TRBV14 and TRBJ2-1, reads EAGVTQFPSHSVIEKGQTVTLRCDPISGHDNLYWYRRVMGKEIKFLLHFVKESKQDESGMPNNRFLAERTGGTYSTLKVQPAELEDSGVYFCASSQRLAGVNGYNEQFFGPGTRLTVL.

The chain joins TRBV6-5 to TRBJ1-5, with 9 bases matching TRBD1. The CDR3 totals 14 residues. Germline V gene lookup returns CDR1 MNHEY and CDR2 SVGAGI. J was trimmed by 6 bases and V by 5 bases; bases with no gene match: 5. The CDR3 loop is CASSRQGGSQPQHF. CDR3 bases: TGTGCCAGCAGTAGACAGGGGGGGAGTCAGCCCCAGCATTTT.

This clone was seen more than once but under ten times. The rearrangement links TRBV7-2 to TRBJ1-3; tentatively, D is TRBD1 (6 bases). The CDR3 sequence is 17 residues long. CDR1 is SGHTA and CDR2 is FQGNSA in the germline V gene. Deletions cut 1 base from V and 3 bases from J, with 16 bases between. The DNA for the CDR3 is TGTGCCAGCAGCTTAGGAGGAGGCAGGGGCGATGGAAACACCATATATTTT. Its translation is CASSLGGGRGDGNTIYF.

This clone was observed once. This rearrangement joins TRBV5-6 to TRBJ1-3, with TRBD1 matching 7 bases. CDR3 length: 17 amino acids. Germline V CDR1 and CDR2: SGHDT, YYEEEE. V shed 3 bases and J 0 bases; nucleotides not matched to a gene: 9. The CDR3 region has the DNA TGTGCCAGCAGCTCCTATACAGGGGCTATCTCTGGAAACACCATATATTTT. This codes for CASSSYTGAISGNTIYF.

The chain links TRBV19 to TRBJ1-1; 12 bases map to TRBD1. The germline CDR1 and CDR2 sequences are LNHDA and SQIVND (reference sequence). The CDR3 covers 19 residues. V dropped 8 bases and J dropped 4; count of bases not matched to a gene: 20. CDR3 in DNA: TGTGCCAGTTCCCCCAGTAAGGGACAGGGGGCCCCGGGGGGCACTGAAGCTTTCTTT. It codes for CASSPSKGQGAPGGTEAFF.

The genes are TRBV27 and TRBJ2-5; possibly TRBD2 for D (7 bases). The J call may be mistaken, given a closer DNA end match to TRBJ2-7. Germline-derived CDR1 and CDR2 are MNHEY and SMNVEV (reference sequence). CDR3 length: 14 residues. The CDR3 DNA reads TGTGCCAGCAGAAGGGGGGGGCGATCCTACGAGCAGTACTTC. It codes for CASRRGGRSYEQYF.

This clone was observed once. The CDR3 coding sequence is TGTGCCAGCAGCCTCCCTGAGCGTGAGCAGTACTTC. Its translation is CASSLPEREQYF. V is TRBV7-9 and J is TRBJ2-7; D unresolved. Germline CDR1 SEHNR, CDR2 FQNEAQ (reference sequence). This CDR3 has 12 amino acids. V lost 5 bases, J lost 7 bases, and 12 bases lay in between.